This T cell receptor (beta chain) was documented in a study of technical replicates of blood from a handful of donors. The CDR3 length is 16 residues. Looked up from germline, CDR1 is SQVTM and CDR2 is ANQGSEA. V trimming: 3 bases; J trimming: 6 bases; junction bases outside the gene matches: 14. TCRdb's copy holds only in-frame clones and misses some; the assay was immunoSEQ multiplex PCR. Of roughly 70,000 clones listed, under 98% were seen once; the top ten hold more than 0.25%. This TCR was sampled from a human donor in good health. Sequenced sample: T cells isolated from PBMCs. The genes are TRBV29-1 and TRBJ1-2; 9 bases line up with TRBD1. CDR3 sequence: CSVEADRDRELDGYTF. In DNA, the CDR3 is TGCAGCGTTGAGGCCGACCGGGACAGGGAATTGGATGGCTACACCTTC.